This T cell receptor (beta chain) comes out of a study of control samples from healthy donors and cancer patients. TCRdb keeps only in-frame clones here, not all; method: immunoSEQ multiplex PCR. The table records 95,000 to 130,000 clones, approximately 93% of them present only once. The CDR3 is 15 residues long. The germline V gene has CDR1 MNHNY and CDR2 SVGAGI (reference sequence). V trimming: 0 bases; J trimming: 1 base; junction bases outside the gene matches: 3. This chain links TRBV6-6 with TRBJ2-7; 7 nucleotides match TRBD1. Sequenced: blood. The receptor was isolated from a man aged 25-45 years in good health. DNA for the CDR3: TGTGCCAGCAGTTACTCCAGGGGGATGTCCTACGAGCAGTACTTC. As protein: CASSYSRGMSYEQYF.